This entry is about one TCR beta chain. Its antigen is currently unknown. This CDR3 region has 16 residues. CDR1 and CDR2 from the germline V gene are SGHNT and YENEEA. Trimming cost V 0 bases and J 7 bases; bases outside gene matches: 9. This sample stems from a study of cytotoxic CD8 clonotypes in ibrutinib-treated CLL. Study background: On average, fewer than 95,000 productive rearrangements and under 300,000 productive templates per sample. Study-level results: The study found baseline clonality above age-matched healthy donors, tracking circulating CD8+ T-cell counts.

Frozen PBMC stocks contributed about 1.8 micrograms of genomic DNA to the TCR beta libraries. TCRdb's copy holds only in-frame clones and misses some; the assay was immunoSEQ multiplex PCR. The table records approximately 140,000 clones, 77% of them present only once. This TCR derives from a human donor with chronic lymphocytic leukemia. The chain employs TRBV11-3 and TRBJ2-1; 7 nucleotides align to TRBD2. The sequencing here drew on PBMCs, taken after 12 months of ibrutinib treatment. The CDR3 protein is CASSLEINRRENEQFF. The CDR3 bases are TGTGCCAGCAGCTTAGAAATCAATAGGCGGGAGAATGAGCAGTTCTTC.